Presented here are 31 T cell receptor beta chains from one specimen sequenced in a study of T-cell memory formation after mild COVID-19. TCRdb recomputed calls from the 5' RACE reads with MiXCR, one row per CDR3 protein. The table includes about 450,000 distinct CDR3 sequences, about 22% detected once. Sample: PBMCs or a T cell subset sorted from them (not recorded which). These receptors all stem from an adult woman who had mild COVID-19 (a few samples of this study predate the infection). Cell type and time point are not known.

This clonotype occurred a few times. V gene TRBV4-1 combines with J gene TRBJ1-1, with D uncertain. Trimming left V 3 bases short and J 5 bases short, with 10 bases between. This CDR3 has 13 amino acids. From germline, CDR1 is MGHRA and CDR2 YSYEKL. The CDR3 region has the DNA TGCGCCAGCAGCCATAAGAGGAGAACTGAAGCTTTCTTT. Its translation: CASSHKRRTEAFF.

Ten or more counts support this clonotype. This sequence joins TRBV27 and TRBJ2-1; 14 bases line up with TRBD2. Germline CDR1 and CDR2: MNHEY and SMNVEV (reference sequence). The trim removed 5 bases at V and 7 bases at J, leaving 7 bases unmatched. There are 16 residues in the CDR3. In DNA form, the CDR3 reads TGTGCCAGCAGTCCGACTAGCGGGGGGGCCTGGAATGAGCAGTTCTTC. Translating it yields CASSPTSGGAWNEQFF.

In this sample, this clonotype turned up a few times. The chain carries TRBV24-1 and TRBJ1-1, with 10 bases identical to TRBD1. CDR1 is KGHDR, CDR2 SFDVKD, per germline. The CDR3 spans 14 residues. The junction had 7 bases not matched to a gene; V was cut back by 9 bases and J by 4 bases. The chain's CDR3 is CATRTGGKSTEAFF. CDR3 DNA sequence: TGTGCCACCCGGACAGGGGGTAAGAGCACTGAAGCTTTCTTT.

Only a few counts were recorded for this clonotype. J is TRBJ2-7 and V is TRBV14; tentative D call: TRBD2 (7 bases). V lost 4 bases and J 6 bases, leaving 28 bases between the germline ends. The CDR3 is made up of 18 amino acids. CDR1 and CDR2 from the germline V gene are SGHDN and FVKESK. CDR3 nucleotides: TGTGCCAGCAGCCGGGGGGGGCTAGTCGGCGGTCCCCCTCGCGAGCAGTACTTC. This gives the protein CASSRGGLVGGPPREQYF.

This clonotype was observed a handful of times. This chain joins TRBV20-1 and TRBJ2-5; tentative D call: TRBD2 (6 bases). Trimming pared 4 bases from V and 1 base from J, leaving 13 bases between. In germline, CDR1 is DFQATT, CDR2 SNEGSKA (reference sequence). The CDR3 length is 14 residues. The CDR3 nucleotides are TGCAGTGCTACTGCGGAGGGACCCCAAGAGACCCAGTACTTC. Translation gives CSATAEGPQETQYF.

This clonotype has only a few counts. The rearrangement joins TRBV5-5 to TRBJ1-4; no clear D gene. This CDR3 is built from 16 residues. V lost 5 bases to trimming and J lost 8 bases, with 22 bases between them. Per the germline V gene, CDR1 is SGHKS and CDR2 is YYEKEE (reference sequence). This CDR3 reads CASSPISREREEKLFF. CDR3 nucleotide sequence: TGTGCCAGCAGTCCCATTAGCCGGGAAAGGGAGGAAAAACTGTTTTTT.

This rearrangement joins TRBV6-5 to TRBJ2-1; 10 bases fit TRBD2. CDR3 length: 14 amino acids. Germline-derived CDR1 and CDR2 are MNHEY and SVGAGI. The junction had 8 bases not matched to a gene; V was cut back by 6 bases and J by 9 bases. Here the CDR3 reads CASSLAGVRSEQFF. The CDR3 coding sequence is TGTGCCAGCAGCCTAGCGGGAGTACGGAGTGAGCAGTTCTTC.

The chain carries TRBV6-5 and TRBJ1-2, with D perhaps matching TRBD1 (5 bases). Germline lookup yields CDR1 MNHEY and CDR2 SVGAGI. With 4 bases removed from V and 1 base from J, the gap between germline ends came to 7 bases. The CDR3 totals 13 residues. The CDR3 coding sequence is TGTGCCAGCAGTTTGACAGTTAACTATGGCTACACCTTC. It codes for CASSLTVNYGYTF.

The sample holds a few counts of this clonotype. This chain links TRBV29-1 with TRBJ2-1; 12 bases are shared with TRBD2. This CDR3 contains 11 residues. The V gene's germline CDR1 is SQVTM and CDR2 ANQGSEA. CDR3 loop: CSGLAGHEQFF. The CDR3 DNA reads as TGCTCAGGACTAGCGGGACATGAGCAGTTCTTC.

A few counts support this clonotype. The CDR3 nucleotides are TGTGCCATCAGTCCTAGCGGGAGGACAGATACGCAGTATTTT. Its translation: CAISPSGRTDTQYF. The chain uses TRBV10-3 and TRBJ2-3, with TRBD2 matching over 11 bases. The germline CDR1 and CDR2 sequences are ENHRY and SYGVKD. This CDR3 region has 14 residues. Losses at the gene ends were 5 bases for V and 3 bases for J; bases not matched to a gene: 1.

The sample holds one count of this clonotype. The chain joins TRBV2 to TRBJ1-2; 9 bases line up with TRBD1. The length of the CDR3 is 15 residues. After removal of 6 bases from V and 4 bases from J, the junction contained 9 bases not matched to a gene. Germline V lookup: CDR1 SNHLY, CDR2 FYNNEI. CDR3 sequence reads: CASSSDTGGVYGYTF. The CDR3 DNA is TGTGCCAGCAGCTCCGATACAGGGGGCGTCTATGGCTACACCTTC.

This sequence joins TRBV5-6 and TRBJ2-3; 7 nucleotides align to TRBD2. V lost 4 bases and J lost 2; bases outside the gene matches: 13. There are 17 residues in the CDR3. Germline loops: CDR1 SGHDT, CDR2 YYEEEE. CDR3 residues: CASSPNAGTKNTDTQYF. CDR3 sequence (DNA): TGTGCCAGCAGCCCCAACGCCGGGACTAAGAACACAGATACGCAGTATTTT.

The J gene is TRBJ2-5, the V gene TRBV15; unclear D gene. The CDR3 sequence is 12 residues long. Germline-derived CDR1 and CDR2 are LNHNV and YYDKDF (reference sequence). Deletions cut 1 base from V and 9 bases from J, with 9 bases between. The CDR3 protein is CATSRGPTAQYF. CDR3 bases: TGTGCCACCAGCAGAGGCCCGACGGCCCAGTACTTC.

The rearrangement joins TRBV12-3 or TRBV12-4 to TRBJ2-7; no reliable D call. This CDR3 comprises 15 residues. The ends were cut back, 5 bases at V and 0 bases at J, with 14 bases in the middle. CDR3 residues: CASSPGRRSSYEQYF. CDR3 nucleotides: TGTGCCAGCAGTCCCGGACGCAGGAGCTCCTACGAGCAGTACTTC.

This clonotype was found a few times. The chain has TRBV18 and TRBJ2-3; the D gene is possibly TRBD1 (6 bases). The CDR3 has 15 residues. V shed 0 bases and J shed 4 bases, with 11 bases lying between them. Germline CDR1 KGHSH, CDR2 LQKENI. The CDR3 nucleotides are TGTGCCAGCTCACCACCGGGGGCGCCGGCAGATACGCAGTATTTT. Encoded protein: CASSPPGAPADTQYF.

This clonotype was counted ten times or more. The chain couples TRBV20-1 to TRBJ2-7, with D perhaps given as TRBD1 or TRBD2 (5 bases each). Germline values: CDR1 DFQATT, CDR2 SNEGSKA (reference sequence). The V and J ends lost 5 bases and 0 bases respectively, with 14 bases between them. The CDR3 is 14 amino acids. CDR3 protein: CSAEGTSNSYEQYF. The CDR3 bases are TGCAGTGCTGAAGGGACCTCCAACTCCTACGAGCAGTACTTC.

Only a few counts were recorded for this clonotype. The genes are TRBV7-9 and TRBJ2-6; unclear D gene. Trimming left V 8 bases short and J 8 bases short, with 13 bases between. There are 13 residues in the CDR3. Germline loops: CDR1 SEHNR, CDR2 FQNEAQ (reference sequence). CDR3 nucleotides: TGTGCCAGCGCGACATTTGGTCCCAACGTCCTGACTTTC. Protein: CASATFGPNVLTF. The entire variable domain, with the rest obtained from reference TRBV7-9 and TRBJ2-6, is as follows: DTGVSQNPRHKITKRGQNVTFRCDPISEHNRLYWYRQTLGQGPEFLTYFQNEAQLEKSRLLSDRFSAERPKGSFSTLEIQRTEQGDSAMYLCASATFGPNVLTFGAGSRLTVL.

In its sample, this clonotype was seen a few times. The chain carries TRBV7-9 and TRBJ2-5, with 9 bases aligning to TRBD2. The germline V gene encodes CDR1 SEHNR and CDR2 FQNEAQ (reference sequence). The CDR3 length is 15 residues. V was pared by 3 bases and J by 1 base, with 3 bases of the junction left unmatched. The DNA of the CDR3 is TGTGCCAGCAGCTTGGCTAGCGGGATCCAAGAGACCCAGTACTTC. Translation: CASSLASGIQETQYF. Together with reference TRBV7-9 and TRBJ2-5, the CDR3 gives the full variable domain: DTGVSQNPRHKITKRGQNVTFRCDPISEHNRLYWYRQTLGQGPEFLTYFQNEAQLEKSRLLSDRFSAERPKGSFSTLEIQRTEQGDSAMYLCASSLASGIQETQYFGPGTRLLVL.

This clonotype was seen a handful of times. The chain couples TRBV14 to TRBJ1-2; D is uncertain. CDR3 length: 10 amino acids. The germline V gene encodes CDR1 SGHDN and CDR2 FVKESK. The ends were cut back, 5 bases at V and 6 bases at J, with 4 bases in the middle. The CDR3: CASSTNGYTF. The CDR3 DNA sequence: TGTGCCAGCAGCACAAATGGCTACACCTTC. Full variable domain (rest looked up from reference TRBV14 and TRBJ1-2): EAGVTQFPSHSVIEKGQTVTLRCDPISGHDNLYWYRRVMGKEIKFLLHFVKESKQDESGMPNNRFLAERTGGTYSTLKVQPAELEDSGVYFCASSTNGYTFGSGTRLTVV.

This rearrangement joins TRBV6-5 to TRBJ1-5; TRBD1 matches at 8 bases. V trimming: 0 bases; J trimming: 4 bases; junction bases outside the gene matches: 17. Germline values: CDR1 MNHEY, CDR2 SVGAGI. This CDR3 is 20 amino acids long. CDR3 DNA sequence: TGTGCCAGCAGTTACTCGAATCCCGGGACAGGTTTCGTCGGGAATCAGCCCCAGCATTTT. Translating it yields CASSYSNPGTGFVGNQPQHF.

This clonotype has only a few counts. The chain uses TRBV20-1 and TRBJ2-1, with unresolved D. The CDR3 has 16 amino acids. Germline V gene data show CDR1 as DFQATT and CDR2 as SNEGSKA (reference sequence). Trimming took off 0 bases at V and 2 bases at J, with 14 bases between the two ends. This chain's CDR3 is CSARDVGRRTYNEQFF. DNA of the CDR3: TGCAGTGCTAGAGATGTAGGGCGCCGCACCTACAATGAGCAGTTCTTC.

The rearrangement joins TRBV6-5 to TRBJ1-1, with 8 bases aligning to TRBD1. The CDR3 has 13 amino acids. The germline CDR1 and CDR2 sequences are MNHEY and SVGAGI. Trimming at V came to 7 bases and at J to 4 bases, leaving 5 bases not matched to a gene. The CDR3 coding sequence is TGTGCCAGCATGGGGGGACAGGTCACTGAAGCTTTCTTT. This gives the protein CASMGGQVTEAFF.

This clonotype turned up a few times. V and J are TRBV5-4 and TRBJ2-5; possible D gene TRBD2, 5 bases. V lost 3 bases and J lost 4, with 13 bases in between. The CDR3 loop spans 14 amino acids. Germline CDR1 and CDR2: SGHNT and YYREEE (reference sequence). CDR3 amino acids: CASSSEGPLETQYF. The CDR3 bases are TGTGCCAGCAGCTCTGAGGGCCCTCTAGAGACCCAGTACTTC.

In this sample, this clonotype turned up a few times. The chain joins TRBV7-2 to TRBJ2-1; D perhaps matches TRBD2 (5 bases). Germline V gene sequence: CDR1 SGHTA, CDR2 FQGNSA. This CDR3 comprises 15 residues. The V end lost 6 bases, the J end lost 0 bases, and 12 bases lay between the germline ends. For the CDR3, the DNA is TGTGCCAGCAGATCCAAGCGGAGCTCCTACAATGAGCAGTTCTTC. Translating it yields CASRSKRSSYNEQFF. The complete variable domain, with remaining parts taken from reference TRBV7-2 and TRBJ2-1, reads GAGVSQSPSNKVTEKGKDVELRCDPISGHTALYWYRQSLGQGLEFLIYFQGNSAPDKSGLPSDRFSAERTGGSVSTLTIQRTQQEDSAVYLCASRSKRSSYNEQFFGPGTRLTVL.

The V and J genes are TRBV12-3 or TRBV12-4 and TRBJ1-1; no reliable D call. The V gene lost 3 bases and the J gene lost 7 bases, with 12 bases spanning the gap. The CDR3 has 13 amino acids. The CDR3 region has the DNA TGTGCCAGCAGTTTCTTGAATACCCGTGAAGCTTTCTTT. This translates into CASSFLNTREAFF.

Many counts were recorded for this clonotype. The chain links TRBV4-2 to TRBJ1-5, with a weak D call TRBD1 (6 bases). The germline V gene has CDR1 LGHNA and CDR2 YNFKEQ. V lost 3 bases, J lost 0 bases, and 9 bases lay in between. The CDR3 loop spans 15 amino acids. In nucleotides, the CDR3 is TGTGCCAGCAGCCAGCCGGGACATAGCAATCAGCCCCAGCATTTT. Amino acid sequence: CASSQPGHSNQPQHF.

In its sample, this clonotype was seen a few times. This sequence joins TRBV12-3 or TRBV12-4 and TRBJ2-3, with D perhaps matching TRBD2 (5 bases). The germline V and J ends were trimmed by 9 bases and 6 bases, with 10 bases remaining between them. CDR3 length: 11 amino acids. This CDR3 is CASTGWDTQYF. The CDR3 nucleotides read TGTGCCAGTACGGGGTGGGATACGCAGTATTTT.

V gene TRBV5-6 combines with J gene TRBJ2-3; TRBD2 matches at 10 bases. CDR1 is SGHDT and CDR2 is YYEEEE in the germline V gene. CDR3 length: 17 residues. V shed 0 bases, J shed 4 bases, and the junction held 8 bases outside the gene matches. The CDR3 is CASSLGKLAGEADTQYF. CDR3 DNA: TGTGCCAGCAGCTTGGGCAAGCTAGCGGGAGAAGCAGATACGCAGTATTTT.

Many counts were recorded for this clonotype. J is TRBJ2-2 and V is TRBV12-3 or TRBV12-4; D is possibly TRBD1 or TRBD2 (5 bases each). V was trimmed by 2 bases and J by 6 bases, leaving 7 bases between them. The CDR3 consists of 13 residues. CDR3 in amino acids: CASSLQGAGELFF. DNA for the CDR3: TGTGCCAGCAGTTTACAGGGAGCCGGGGAGCTGTTTTTT.

This clonotype has more than one count but fewer than ten. This chain joins TRBV4-1 and TRBJ2-3, with D maybe TRBD1 (5 bases). The ends were cut back, 1 base at V and 2 bases at J, with 13 bases in the middle. The CDR3 runs 16 residues. Germline CDR1 is MGHRA and CDR2 is YSYEKL. The DNA for the CDR3 is TGCGCCAGCAGCCAAGCATCTGGGGCCATCACAGATACGCAGTATTTT. Its translation: CASSQASGAITDTQYF.

This clonotype was counted a few times. This sequence joins TRBV5-1 and TRBJ2-1, with a tentative D call TRBD2 (5 bases). Germline values: CDR1 SGHRS, CDR2 YFSETQ. The V gene lost 7 bases and the J gene lost 8 bases, with 22 bases spanning the gap. This CDR3 is 15 amino acids long. The CDR3 is CASSPGGKSTHEQFF. In DNA form, the CDR3 reads TGCGCCAGCTCTCCAGGAGGCAAGTCGACCCATGAGCAGTTCTTC.